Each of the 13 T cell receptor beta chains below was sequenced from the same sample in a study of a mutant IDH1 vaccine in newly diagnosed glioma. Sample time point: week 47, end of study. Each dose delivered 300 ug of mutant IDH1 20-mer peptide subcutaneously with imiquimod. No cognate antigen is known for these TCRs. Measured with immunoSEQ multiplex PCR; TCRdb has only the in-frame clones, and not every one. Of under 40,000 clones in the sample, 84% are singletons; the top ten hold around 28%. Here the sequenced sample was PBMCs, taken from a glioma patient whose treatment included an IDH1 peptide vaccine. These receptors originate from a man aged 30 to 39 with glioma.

CDR3 region: CASSGTGFNEQFF. The DNA for the CDR3 is TGTGCCAGTAGTGGGACAGGCTTTAATGAGCAGTTCTTC. The chain employs TRBV19 and TRBJ2-1; 8 nucleotides line up with TRBD1. From germline, CDR1 is LNHDA and CDR2 SQIVND (reference sequence). J gave up 7 bases and V 5 bases, and 4 bases lay outside the gene matches. The CDR3 consists of 13 residues.

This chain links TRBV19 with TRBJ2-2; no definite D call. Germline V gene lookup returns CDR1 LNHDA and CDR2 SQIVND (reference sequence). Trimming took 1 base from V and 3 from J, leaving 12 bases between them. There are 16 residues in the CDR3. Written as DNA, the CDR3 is TGTGCCAGTAGTATAGGTCCGGGTAGGGACACCGGGGAGCTGTTTTTT. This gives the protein CASSIGPGRDTGELFF.

In DNA form, the CDR3 reads TGTGCCAGCAGTGGTGGGACAGCCGATAAGGACTATGGCTACACCTTC. It translates to CASSGGTADKDYGYTF. The rearrangement links TRBV9 to TRBJ1-2, with 7 nucleotides matching TRBD1. Trimming took 5 bases from V and 3 from J; bases not matched to a gene: 13. Germline lookup yields CDR1 SGDLS and CDR2 YYNGEE. The CDR3 contains 16 residues. Full variable domain (missing parts from reference TRBV9 and TRBJ1-2): DSGVTQTPKHLITATGQRVTLRCSPRSGDLSVYWYQQSLDQGLQFLIQYYNGEERAKGNILERFSAQQFPDLHSELNLSSLELGDSALYFCASSGGTADKDYGYTFGSGTRLTVV.

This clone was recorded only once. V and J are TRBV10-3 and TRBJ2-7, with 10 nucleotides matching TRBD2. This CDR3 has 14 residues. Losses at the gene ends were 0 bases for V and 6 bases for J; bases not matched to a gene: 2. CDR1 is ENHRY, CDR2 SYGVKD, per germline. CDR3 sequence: CAISESGLASEQYF. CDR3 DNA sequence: TGTGCCATCAGTGAGTCGGGACTAGCGTCCGAGCAGTACTTC.

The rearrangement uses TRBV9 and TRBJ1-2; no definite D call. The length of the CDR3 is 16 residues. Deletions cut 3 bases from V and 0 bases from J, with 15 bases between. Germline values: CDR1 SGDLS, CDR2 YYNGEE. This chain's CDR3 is CASSETSTFTNYGYTF. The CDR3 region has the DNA TGTGCCAGCAGCGAGACCTCGACATTTACTAACTATGGCTACACCTTC.

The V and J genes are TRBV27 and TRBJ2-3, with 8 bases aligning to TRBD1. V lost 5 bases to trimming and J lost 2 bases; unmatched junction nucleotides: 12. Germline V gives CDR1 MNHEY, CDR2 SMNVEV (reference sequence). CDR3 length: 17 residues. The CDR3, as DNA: TGTGCCAGCAGTCCCATCCCCGGACAGGGCTACACAGATACGCAGTATTTT. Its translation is CASSPIPGQGYTDTQYF.

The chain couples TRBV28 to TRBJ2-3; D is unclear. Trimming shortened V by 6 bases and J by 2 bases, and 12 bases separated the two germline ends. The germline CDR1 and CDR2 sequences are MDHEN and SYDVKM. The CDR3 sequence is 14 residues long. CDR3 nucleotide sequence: TGTGCCAGCAGCCGTAAACCGTACACAGATACGCAGTATTTT. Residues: CASSRKPYTDTQYF.

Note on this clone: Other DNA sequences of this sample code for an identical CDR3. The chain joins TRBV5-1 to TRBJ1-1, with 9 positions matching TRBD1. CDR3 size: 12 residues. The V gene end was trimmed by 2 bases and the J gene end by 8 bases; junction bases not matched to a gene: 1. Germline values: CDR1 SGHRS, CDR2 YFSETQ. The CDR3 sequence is CASSLGQGEAFF. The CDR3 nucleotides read TGCGCCAGCAGCTTAGGACAGGGGGAAGCTTTCTTT.

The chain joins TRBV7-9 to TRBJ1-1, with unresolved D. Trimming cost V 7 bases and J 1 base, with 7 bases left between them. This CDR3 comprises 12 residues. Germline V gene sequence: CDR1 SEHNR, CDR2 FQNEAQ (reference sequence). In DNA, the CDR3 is TGTGCCAGCAAGGACGGGAACACTGAAGCTTTCTTT. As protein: CASKDGNTEAFF.

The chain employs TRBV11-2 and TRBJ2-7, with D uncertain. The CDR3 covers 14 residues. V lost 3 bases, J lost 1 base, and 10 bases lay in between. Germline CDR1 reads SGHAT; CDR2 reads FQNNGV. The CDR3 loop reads CASSFGAGSYEQYF. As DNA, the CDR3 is TGTGCCAGCAGCTTCGGAGCAGGTTCCTACGAGCAGTACTTC.

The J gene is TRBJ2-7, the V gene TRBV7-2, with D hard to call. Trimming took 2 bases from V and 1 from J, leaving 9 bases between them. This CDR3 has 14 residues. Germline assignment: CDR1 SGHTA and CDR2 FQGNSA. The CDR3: CASSLLVESYEQYF. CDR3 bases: TGTGCCAGCAGCTTACTCGTGGAGTCCTACGAGCAGTACTTC.

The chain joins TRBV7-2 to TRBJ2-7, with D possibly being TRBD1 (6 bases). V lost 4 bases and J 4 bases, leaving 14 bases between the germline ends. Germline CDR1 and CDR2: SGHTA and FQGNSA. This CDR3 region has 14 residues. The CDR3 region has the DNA TGTGCCAGCAGCTACCGGGACAATCGATACGAGCAGTACTTC. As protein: CASSYRDNRYEQYF.

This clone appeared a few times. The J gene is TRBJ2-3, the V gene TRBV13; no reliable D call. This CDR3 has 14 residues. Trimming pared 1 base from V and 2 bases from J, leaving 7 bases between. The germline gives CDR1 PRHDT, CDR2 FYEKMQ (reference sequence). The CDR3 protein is CASSLEGLTDTQYF. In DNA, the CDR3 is TGTGCCAGCAGCTTAGAAGGCCTCACAGATACGCAGTATTTT.